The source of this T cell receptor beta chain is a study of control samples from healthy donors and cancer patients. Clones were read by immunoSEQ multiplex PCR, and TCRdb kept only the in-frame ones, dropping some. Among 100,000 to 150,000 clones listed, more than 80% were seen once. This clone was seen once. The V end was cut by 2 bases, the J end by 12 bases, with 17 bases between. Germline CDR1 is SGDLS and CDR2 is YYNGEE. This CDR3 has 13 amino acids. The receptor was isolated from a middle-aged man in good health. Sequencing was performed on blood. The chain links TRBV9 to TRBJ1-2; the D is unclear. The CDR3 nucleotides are TGTGCCAGCAGCGTGCAGGCCGCAGGAGTGAACACCTTC. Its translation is CASSVQAAGVNTF.